This T cell receptor beta chain was profiled in a study of cytomegalovirus exposure and HLA in healthy donors. V was clipped by 10 bases and J by 1 base, with 13 bases between them. Germline loops: CDR1 SNHLY, CDR2 FYNNEI. The CDR3 runs 13 residues. Study results and limitations: Differences between HLA loci emerged in a later analysis of TCR association rates, with DRB1 most and HLA-C fewest.

Remarks on this clone: Its antigen is still unknown.

Both 60 Vbeta primers and 13 Jbeta primers went into the PCR. The table came from immunoSEQ multiplex PCR; TCRdb's copy has only in-frame clones and leaves some out. The sample records 150,000 or so clones, over 65% being singletons. The clonotype was recovered from a young man in good health and CMV-seropositive. Sequences were obtained from PBMCs. The genes are TRBV2 and TRBJ1-1; D is undetermined. Written as DNA, the CDR3 is TGTGCCACCACGGGGTCGAGGAACACTGAAGCTTTCTTT. It codes for CATTGSRNTEAFF. Supplemented by reference TRBV2 and TRBJ1-1, the full variable domain reads EPEVTQTPSHQVTQMGQEVILRCVPISNHLYFYWYRQILGQKVEFLVSFYNNEISEKSEIFDDQFSVERPDGSNFTLKIRSTKLEDSAMYFCATTGSRNTEAFFGQGTRLTVV.